The rows below give T cell receptor beta chains drawn from one sample of a study of chemoradiotherapy in HPV16-positive cancers. Assay: immunoSEQ multiplex PCR; the TCRdb copy retains only in-frame clones and omits some. The data show about 1,900 clones, around 78% seen once. The source was tumor tissue, collected from a patient who underwent chemoradiotherapy. These receptor sequences come from a human donor with HPV-associated anogenital cancer. CDR3s include the opening cysteine and the closing phenylalanine or tryptophan. Each record gives: clone size, J gene, D gene, V gene, CDR3 DNA, CDR3 protein. A D gene is named only where the DNA matches it firmly. Part of the rows lack a size; the others show once, few, many or a class for expanded clones.

>NA|TRBJ2-7|NA|TRBV2
TGTGCCAGCAGCCAAAACGTAAAGCAGTACTTC
CASSQNVKQYF
>NA|TRBJ2-3|NA|TRBV19
TGTGCCAGTACTACCTCGGCCCGCCGGACAGATACGCAGTATTTT
CASTTSARRTDTQYF
>NA|TRBJ1-2|NA|TRBV7-9
TGTGCCAGCAGCTTCGATGTAGCTAACTATGGCTACACCTTC
CASSFDVANYGYTF
>NA|TRBJ2-5|TRBD2|TRBV19
TGTGCCAGTAGCGATCCAGGGACTAGCAATAACCAAGAGACCCAGTACTTC
CASSDPGTSNNQETQYF
>NA|TRBJ2-2|NA|TRBV4-2
TGTGCCAGCAGCCAAGAAGTTGGCACCGGGGAGCTGTTTTTT
CASSQEVGTGELFF
>NA|TRBJ1-1|NA|TRBV29-1
TGCAGCGTTGAGAGTGGCAGGGATTACACTGAAGCTTTCTTT
CSVESGRDYTEAFF
>few|TRBJ2-3|TRBD2|TRBV28
TGTGCCAGCAGTTTTCGGGGCGGGGGGACTACAGATACGCAGTATTTT
CASSFRGGGTTDTQYF
>NA|TRBJ2-7|NA|TRBV7-9
TGTGCCAGCAGCGACGACAACTACGAGCAGTACTTC
CASSDDNYEQYF
>NA|TRBJ2-5|TRBD1|TRBV30
TGTGCCTGGGCTACAGGGGGCGAAGAGACCCAGTACTTC
CAWATGGEETQYF
>NA|TRBJ2-3|NA|TRBV11-3
TGTGCCAGCAGCTTACAGGGGCTTAGCACAGATACGCAGTATTTT
CASSLQGLSTDTQYF
>NA|TRBJ1-2|TRBD1|TRBV2
TGTGCCAGCAGTGGCAGGGACAGGGGAGACTATGGCTACACCTTC
CASSGRDRGDYGYTF
>NA|TRBJ1-1|NA|TRBV29-1
TGCAGCGTAGCGGGTCGTAACACCATTGAAGCTTTCTTT
CSVAGRNTIEAFF
>NA|TRBJ2-5|NA|TRBV9
TGTGCCAGCAGCGAAGGGACTTCCCAGACCCAGTACTTC
CASSEGTSQTQYF
>NA|TRBJ2-5|NA|TRBV11-3
TGTGCCAGCAGCTTAGATGGGGAGACCCAGTACTTC
CASSLDGETQYF
>NA|TRBJ2-1|TRBD2|TRBV19
TGTGCCAGTAGGGCGGGGGGTGTGCATGAGCAGTTCTTC
CASRAGGVHEQFF
>once|TRBJ1-5|NA|TRBV2
TGTGCCAGCAGTCGGGCCGGGGTCCGCAATCAGCCCCAGCATTTT
CASSRAGVRNQPQHF
>NA|TRBJ1-5|NA|TRBV6-6
TGTGCCAGCACTCAAGGTTCTGCAGGGTTCAATCAGCCCCAGCATTTT
CASTQGSAGFNQPQHF
>large|TRBJ2-2|TRBD1|TRBV7-8
TGTGCCAGCAGCTTAAAGGGGGCAAGGACCGGGGAGCTGTTTTTT
CASSLKGARTGELFF
>once|TRBJ2-3|TRBD2|TRBV5-1
TGCGCCAGCAGCTTGTTTGGATCGGGGGGAGCCCCGGATACGCAGTATTTT
CASSLFGSGGAPDTQYF
>NA|TRBJ2-1|TRBD1|TRBV27
TGTGCCAGCAGTTGGACAGGGGGCAATGAGCAGTTCTTC
CASSWTGGNEQFF
>NA|TRBJ2-1|TRBD1|TRBV29-1
TGCAGCGTAGATGAGGGGGACAGGGGTGGGAATGAGCAGTTCTTC
CSVDEGDRGGNEQFF
>NA|TRBJ1-2|NA|TRBV5-4
TGTGCCAGCAGAAAGGGTACCTATGGCTACACCTTC
CASRKGTYGYTF
>large|TRBJ2-5|NA|TRBV9
TGTGCCAGCAGCGTAGATAGCGGTAGGGGGGAGACCCAGTACTTC
CASSVDSGRGETQYF
>NA|TRBJ1-4|TRBD1|TRBV5-6
TGTGCCAGCAGCCCGGGACAGGGAGGTGAAAAACTGTTTTTT
CASSPGQGGEKLFF
>NA|TRBJ1-5|NA|TRBV7-9
TGTGCCAGCAGCTTAGTTGGAAATCAGCCCCAGCATTTT
CASSLVGNQPQHF
>NA|TRBJ2-1|NA|TRBV11-2
TGTGCCAGCAGCTTAGCGGGGGGCAACAATGAGCAGTTCTTC
CASSLAGGNNEQFF
>NA|TRBJ2-3|TRBD1|TRBV7-2
TGTGCCAGCAGCTTAGGAGGACAGGGACTCACAGATACGCAGTATTTT
CASSLGGQGLTDTQYF
>NA|TRBJ1-3|NA|TRBV28
TGTGCCAGCAGTTTAGGGTTAGGCTCTGGAAACACCATATATTTT
CASSLGLGSGNTIYF
>NA|TRBJ1-5|TRBD1|TRBV19
TGTGCCAGTAGATCCCCGCAGGGGGCGCGCAATCAGCCCCAGCATTTT
CASRSPQGARNQPQHF
>few|TRBJ1-6|NA|TRBV4-1
TGCGCCAGCAGCCAGGGGGTTACCTCACCCCTCCACTTT
CASSQGVTSPLHF
>NA|TRBJ1-5|NA|TRBV18
TGTGCCAGCTCACATCTTGGACCAGTCGGCAATCAGCCCCAGCATTTT
CASSHLGPVGNQPQHF
>NA|TRBJ2-2|NA|TRBV7-9
TGTGCCAGCAGCTTAGCGGAGGGACATGGGAACACCGGGGAGCTGTTTTTT
CASSLAEGHGNTGELFF
>NA|TRBJ1-1|NA|TRBV4-2
TGTGCCAGCAGCCAAGATCGGTCTGAAGCTTTCTTT
CASSQDRSEAFF
>NA|TRBJ2-2|NA|TRBV11-3
TGTGCCAGCAGCACGAGGTCCGGGGAGCTGTTTTTT
CASSTRSGELFF
>NA|TRBJ1-5|NA|TRBV6-1
TGTGCCAGCAGTAGAGGGGCGGCCGAGAATCAGCCCCAGCATTTT
CASSRGAAENQPQHF
>NA|TRBJ2-7|TRBD2|TRBV5-1
TGCGCCAGCAGCCCCGGACTAGCGGGGGGGTACGAGCAGTACTTC
CASSPGLAGGYEQYF
>few|TRBJ2-2|NA|TRBV7-7
TGTGCTAGCACCACAGGAGGGAACACCGGGGAGCTGTTTTTT
CASTTGGNTGELFF
>few|TRBJ1-2|NA|TRBV28
TGTGCCAGCAGTTTAACAGGGAAGGGCTACACCTTC
CASSLTGKGYTF
>few|TRBJ1-3|TRBD1|TRBV4-1
TGCGCCAGCAGCCCCCTAACAGGGGAACGAAGAAACACCATATATTTT
CASSPLTGERRNTIYF
>NA|TRBJ1-2|TRBD1|TRBV28
TGTGCCAGCAGCCCGAGGTTTAGGGGGCGGTATGGCTACACCTTC
CASSPRFRGRYGYTF
>NA|TRBJ2-3|TRBD2|TRBV18
TGTGCCAGCTCACCACGCCTAGCGGAAGATACGCAGTATTTT
CASSPRLAEDTQYF
>NA|TRBJ2-7|TRBD2|TRBV27
TGTGCCAGCAGTTTATTGCTTAGCGGGGGGGCGCGGGAGCAGTACTTC
CASSLLLSGGAREQYF
>NA|TRBJ1-1|NA|TRBV5-6
TGTGCCAGCAGCTCGATGGTAGACGGGACTAACACTGAAGCTTTCTTT
CASSSMVDGTNTEAFF
>NA|TRBJ1-2|NA|TRBV4-1
TGCGCCAGCAGCTACTCCGGGACTGACGGGGGGGGCTACACCTTC
CASSYSGTDGGGYTF
>NA|TRBJ2-5|NA|TRBV21-1
TGTGCCAGCAGCTTTCGACAGGGCCAAGAGACCCAGTACTTC
CASSFRQGQETQYF